There are many counts of the clone carrying this TCR beta chain. Its specificity is unknown. TCRdb redid the calling of the reads with MiXCR, one entry per CDR3 protein. The sample has under 350,000 distinct CDR3 sequences, around 10% seen once. This entry belongs to a study of T cell repertoires in cytomegalovirus infection. Whole-study findings and limits: Totalled public TCR beta family frequency picked out people who carried CMV plus the relevant HLA. In two of eight donors, the top clonotype was HLA-C-restricted CMV-specific.

J gave up 3 bases and V 1 base, and 3 bases lay outside the gene matches. This CDR3 has 15 residues. In germline, CDR1 is SEHNR, CDR2 FQNEAQ (reference sequence). The V call is TRBV7-9, the J call TRBJ2-7; 10 nucleotides match TRBD2. Sequencing was performed on PBMCs. This TCR derives from a human donor in good health (CMV status not recorded). Some clones in this sample may be carry-over from other donors' samples. CDR3 protein: CASSLVLAGIYEQYF. DNA of the CDR3: TGTGCCAGCAGCTTAGTACTAGCGGGGATCTACGAGCAGTACTTC.